The 19 T cell receptor beta chains listed next were all sequenced from one sample in a study of post-analysis software for immune sequencing data. Prepared TCR beta cDNA libraries contained unique molecular identifiers. Using its own MiXCR run on the PCR reads, TCRdb lists one record per CDR3 protein. The table lists under 650,000 distinct CDR3 sequences, about 40% of them singletons. These receptors have no identified antigens. Study results and limitations: Patients showed TRBV5-6, TRBV5-1 and TRBV20-1 among five TRBV segments more frequent than in controls.

The sequenced material came from blood. Receptors originate from a girl aged 10-17 years with multiple sclerosis.

V gene TRBV29-1 combines with J gene TRBJ2-5; TRBD2 is a possible D gene (6 bases). The end of the DNA is better explained by TRBJ2-7, so the J call may be wrong. CDR3 length equals 13 residues. Germline V gene sequence: CDR1 SQVTM, CDR2 ANQGSEA. The CDR3 DNA follows: TGCAGCGTTGAGACCCGGGACTCTTACGAGCAGTACTTC. This codes for CSVETRDSYEQYF.

This chain links TRBV7-2 with TRBJ2-3, with TRBD2 matching 11 bases. Per germline, CDR1 SGHTA and CDR2 FQGNSA. The CDR3 sequence is 17 residues long. Losses at the gene ends were 2 bases for V and 2 bases for J; bases not matched to a gene: 6. The CDR3 here is CASSLTPSGGTTDTQYF. DNA for the CDR3: TGTGCCAGCAGCTTAACCCCTAGCGGGGGGACCACAGATACGCAGTATTTT.

This clonotype was seen only a few times. The chain has TRBV10-3 and TRBJ1-1, with no clear D. In germline, CDR1 is ENHRY, CDR2 SYGVKD. The CDR3 totals 13 residues. V shed 5 bases and J shed 0 bases, with 7 bases lying between them. The DNA for the CDR3 is TGTGCCATCAGTAGGGTGATGAACACTGAAGCTTTCTTT. Its protein is CAISRVMNTEAFF.

This clonotype was counted a few times. This chain links TRBV10-3 with TRBJ1-5; D gene ambiguous. V was clipped by 3 bases and J by 4 bases, with 7 bases between them. The germline V gene encodes CDR1 ENHRY and CDR2 SYGVKD. This CDR3 contains 13 residues. In DNA form, the CDR3 reads TGTGCCATCAGTGAAGGAGGGAATCAGCCCCAGCATTTT. This gives the protein CAISEGGNQPQHF.

This clonotype has more than one count but fewer than ten. The rearrangement links TRBV5-1 to TRBJ1-2; tentative D call: TRBD1 (5 bases). The V and J ends lost 4 bases and 6 bases respectively, with 16 bases between them. The CDR3 has 14 amino acids. Germline CDR1 is SGHRS and CDR2 is YFSETQ. CDR3 protein: CASSIAGTADGYTF. CDR3 bases: TGCGCCAGCAGCATAGCCGGGACCGCAGATGGCTACACCTTC.

In DNA, the CDR3 is TGCAGTGCTAGGGAGGGGTGGAACTATGGCTACACCTTC. Residues: CSAREGWNYGYTF. The chain uses TRBV20-1 and TRBJ1-2, with a possible D match to TRBD1 (5 bases). Trimming left V 3 bases short and J 2 bases short, with 10 bases between. CDR1 DFQATT and CDR2 SNEGSKA come from the germline V gene (reference sequence). The CDR3 is 13 residues long.

V usage is TRBV11-2 and J usage is TRBJ2-7; 10 nucleotides line up with TRBD1. The CDR3 is made up of 18 amino acids. The germline CDR1 and CDR2 sequences are SGHAT and FQNNGV. Trimming removed 7 bases from V and 5 bases from J; junction bases left unmatched: 20. CDR3 sequence (DNA): TGTGCCAGCACCCTAGAGTGGGGGACAGGGGCGGTCAACGACGAGCAGTACTTC. Translating gives CASTLEWGTGAVNDEQYF.

The chain combines TRBV7-9 with TRBJ2-7, with D tentatively TRBD1 or TRBD2 (5 bases each). The CDR3 loop spans 14 amino acids. The germline V gene encodes CDR1 SEHNR and CDR2 FQNEAQ (reference sequence). V was clipped by 7 bases and J by 4 bases, with 17 bases between them. Here the CDR3 reads CASKSGTLEYEQYF. CDR3 bases: TGTGCCAGCAAATCCGGGACCCTGGAGTACGAGCAGTACTTC.

The chain employs TRBV12-3 or TRBV12-4 and TRBJ2-5; 9 bases are shared with TRBD2. The assigned J gene may be wrong: the sequence end matches TRBJ2-7 better. The CDR3 extends over 15 amino acids. The CDR3 region has the DNA TGTGCCAGCAGTTTATACGCGGGAGGGGCGGGCGAGCAGTACTTC. Translating gives CASSLYAGGAGEQYF.

In the case of this clonotype: At one end the junction does not follow the germline gene, possibly because of a read error. The chain employs TRBV6-7 and TRBJ2-7; D may be TRBD1 (5 bases). TRBV6-7 qualifies as an ORF whose function is uncertain. This CDR3 has 17 residues. The CDR3 region has the DNA TGTGCCAGCAGTTACCCCGTTCGAAGAGACAGATCCTACAAGCAGTACTTC. Translation: CASSYPVRRDRSYKQYF.

V gene TRBV12-3 or TRBV12-4 combines with J gene TRBJ1-5; D remains ambiguous. This CDR3 has 15 amino acids. Trimming took 2 bases from V and 2 from J, leaving 10 bases between them. The CDR3 loop is CASSLSLSGNQPQHF. In DNA form, the CDR3 reads TGTGCCAGCAGTTTATCGCTGTCAGGCAATCAGCCCCAGCATTTT.

The V call is TRBV27, the J call TRBJ2-7, with D maybe TRBD2 (5 bases). The J call may be faulty, since TRBJ2-5 better matches the DNA end. This CDR3 region has 14 residues. Germline assignment: CDR1 MNHEY and CDR2 SMNVEV (reference sequence). The CDR3 is CASSFSRGRETQYF. CDR3 nucleotides: TGTGCCAGCAGTTTTTCCCGGGGTAGGGAGACCCAGTACTTC.

This clonotype was detected once. The chain links TRBV12-3 or TRBV12-4 to TRBJ1-1; 8 positions agree with TRBD1. The CDR3 is 18 residues long. V dropped 6 bases and J dropped 0; count of bases not matched to a gene: 15. The CDR3 loop reads CASSPLQGVAFMNTEAFF. The CDR3 nucleotides are TGTGCCAGCAGCCCCTTACAGGGGGTCGCGTTTATGAACACTGAAGCTTTCTTT.

The rearrangement links TRBV7-2 to TRBJ2-7; 10 bases map to TRBD1. V lost 6 bases, J lost 0 bases, and 5 bases stayed unmatched. CDR3 length: 15 residues. Per the germline V gene, CDR1 is SGHTA and CDR2 is FQGNSA. In DNA form, the CDR3 reads TGTGCCAGCAGTTGGGGGACAGGGGCCTCCTACGAGCAGTACTTC. Protein sequence: CASSWGTGASYEQYF.

A single count supports this clonotype. The gene calls are TRBV7-9 and TRBJ2-1; the D gene could be TRBD1 or TRBD2 (5 bases each). The V and J ends lost 7 bases and 2 bases respectively, with 6 bases between them. The germline CDR1 and CDR2 sequences are SEHNR and FQNEAQ (reference sequence). The CDR3 runs 12 residues. CDR3 sequence reads: CASTGPYNEQFF. CDR3 DNA sequence: TGTGCCAGCACGGGACCCTACAATGAGCAGTTCTTC.

There are a few counts of this clonotype. V and J are TRBV20-1 and TRBJ1-5, with D tentatively TRBD1 (5 bases). The CDR3 is made up of 14 amino acids. The germline V gene encodes CDR1 DFQATT and CDR2 SNEGSKA (reference sequence). V gave up 2 bases and J gave up 6 bases, with 14 bases separating them. The CDR3 DNA follows: TGCAGTGCTAGACCCCCCGGGGGGGGTCAGCCCCAGCATTTT. Translation gives CSARPPGGGQPQHF.

V usage is TRBV12-3 or TRBV12-4 and J usage is TRBJ2-1; unclear D gene. V was pared by 5 bases and J by 15 bases, with 20 bases between. This CDR3 is built from 13 residues. CDR3 sequence reads: CASSPVFPRWGFF. Here the CDR3 DNA reads TGTGCCAGCAGTCCCGTTTTTCCCCGATGGGGGTTCTTC.

This chain connects TRBV20-1 to TRBJ2-7, with D perhaps TRBD2 (5 bases). Germline loops: CDR1 DFQATT, CDR2 SNEGSKA (reference sequence). The CDR3 covers 15 residues. Trimming shortened V by 0 bases and J by 0 bases, and 12 bases separated the two germline ends. CDR3 region: CSAREHKRYSYEQYF. CDR3 DNA sequence: TGCAGTGCTAGAGAACACAAGCGGTACTCCTACGAGCAGTACTTC.

This chain connects TRBV5-1 to TRBJ2-3; 10 bases fit TRBD2. The ends lost 2 bases at V and 0 bases at J; junction bases unmatched: 3. Per germline, CDR1 SGHRS and CDR2 YFSETQ. The CDR3 covers 16 residues. The CDR3 is CASSFGLAASTDTQYF. The CDR3 DNA is TGCGCCAGCAGCTTCGGACTAGCGGCGAGCACAGATACGCAGTATTTT.